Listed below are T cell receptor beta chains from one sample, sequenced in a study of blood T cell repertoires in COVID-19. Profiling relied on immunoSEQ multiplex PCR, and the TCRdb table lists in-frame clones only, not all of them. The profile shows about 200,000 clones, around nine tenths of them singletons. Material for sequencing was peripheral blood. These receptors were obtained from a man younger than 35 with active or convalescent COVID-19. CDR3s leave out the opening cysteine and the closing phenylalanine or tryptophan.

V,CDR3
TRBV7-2,ASSPTGTSGGREF
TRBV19,ASSTGSGANVLT
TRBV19,ASMRTGVSGELF
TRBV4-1,ASSPGSSGGAYIQY
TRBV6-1,ASSPQGGSYNEQF
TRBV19,ASSISGTGDQPQH
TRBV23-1,ASSQPTGKLYEQY
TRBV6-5,ASIQKPPGEQF
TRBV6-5,ASSDSEYDEQY
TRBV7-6,ASKGQETQY
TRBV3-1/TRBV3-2,ASSHLTPLGQSEAF
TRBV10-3,ATSESRRGAEYGYT
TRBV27,ASSVSPSTDTQY
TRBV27,ASSFSGAITDTQY
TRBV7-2,ASSLGTSGKQY
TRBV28,ASSGTGQGNLEAF
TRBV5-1,ASSPEGTSGTDTQY
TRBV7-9,ASSLAGGETQY
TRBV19,ASSTKYRGTDTQY
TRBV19,ASSMSPSTATDTQY